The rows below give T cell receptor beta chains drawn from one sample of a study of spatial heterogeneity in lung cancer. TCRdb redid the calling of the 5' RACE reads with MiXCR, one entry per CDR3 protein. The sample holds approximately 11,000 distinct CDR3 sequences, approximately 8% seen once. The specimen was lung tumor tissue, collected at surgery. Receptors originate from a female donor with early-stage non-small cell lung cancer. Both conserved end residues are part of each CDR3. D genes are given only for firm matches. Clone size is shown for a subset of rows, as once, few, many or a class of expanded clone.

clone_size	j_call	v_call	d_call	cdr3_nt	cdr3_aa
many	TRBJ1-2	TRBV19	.	TGTGCCTCGTTTTCAGTCCAGAACTATGGCTACACCTTC	CASFSVQNYGYTF
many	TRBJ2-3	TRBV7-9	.	TGTGCCAGCAGCTTAGACTGGCGAGCGGGCGACCCCACAGATACGCAGTATTTT	CASSLDWRAGDPTDTQYF
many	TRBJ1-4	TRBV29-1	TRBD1	TGCAGCGTTATGGGCGGACAGGGCTCAACTAATGAAAAACTGTTTTTT	CSVMGGQGSTNEKLFF
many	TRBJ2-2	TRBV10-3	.	TGTGCCATCAGCTACGGACAAGGGGGGTCGGCCGGGGAGCTGTTTTTT	CAISYGQGGSAGELFF
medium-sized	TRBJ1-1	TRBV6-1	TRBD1	TGTGCCAGCAGAACCGTAGGACAGGTCCTCACTGAAGCTTTCTTT	CASRTVGQVLTEAFF
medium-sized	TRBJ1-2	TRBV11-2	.	TGTGCCAGCAGCGGAAACTATGGCTACACCTTC	CASSGNYGYTF
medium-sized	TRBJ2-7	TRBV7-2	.	TGTGCCAGCAGCCTCGGGGGCCCCCGAGAGCAGTACTTC	CASSLGGPREQYF
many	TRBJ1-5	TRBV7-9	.	TGTGCCAGCAGCCCCGAGGGGGGGCAGGCAAATCAGCCCCAGCATTTT	CASSPEGGQANQPQHF
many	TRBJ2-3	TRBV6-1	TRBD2	TGTGCCAGCAGCGTCAGGTCTCGGGGGGGCACAGATACGCAGTATTTT	CASSVRSRGGTDTQYF
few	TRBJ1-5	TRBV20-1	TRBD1	TGCAGTGCCCCTGAGACAGGGGACGACAATCAGCCCCAGCATTTT	CSAPETGDDNQPQHF
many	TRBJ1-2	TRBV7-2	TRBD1	TGTGCCAGCAGCTTAACCTCTACAGGGGCAGGAGACTATGGCTACACCTTC	CASSLTSTGAGDYGYTF
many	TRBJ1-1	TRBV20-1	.	TGCAGCATTGGAGACAGGCAACGACACACTGAAGCTTTCTTT	CSIGDRQRHTEAFF
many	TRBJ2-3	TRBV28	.	TGTGCCAGCAGGGAAGGGGGGGCCGGCGGAGATACGCAGTATTTT	CASREGGAGGDTQYF
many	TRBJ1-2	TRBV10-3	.	TGTGCCATCGGAAAAGACGAGGACGGAGGCTACACCTTC	CAIGKDEDGGYTF
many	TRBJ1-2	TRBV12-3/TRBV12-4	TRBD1	TGTGCCAGCAGTGCCCTCGGGACAGGGGGCATTGGCTACACCTTC	CASSALGTGGIGYTF
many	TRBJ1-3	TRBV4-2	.	TGTGCCAGCAGCCAAACGGAGAGCTCTGGAAACACCATATATTTT	CASSQTESSGNTIYF
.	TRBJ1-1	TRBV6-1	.	TGTGCCAGCAGTGAAAAGGGGATGAACACTGAAGCTTTCTTT	CASSEKGMNTEAFF
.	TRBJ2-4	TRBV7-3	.	TGTGCCAGCAGCTTATCGGGTGGCAAAAACATTCAGTACTTC	CASSLSGGKNIQYF
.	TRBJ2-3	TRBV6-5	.	TGTGCCAGCAGTTATCTCCCCGGGACAATGCCAGATACGCAGTATTTT	CASSYLPGTMPDTQYF
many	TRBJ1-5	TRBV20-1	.	TGCAGTGCTAGTATATTGGACGGGAGCAATCAGCCCCAGCATTTT	CSASILDGSNQPQHF
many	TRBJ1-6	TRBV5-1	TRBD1	TGCGCCAGCAGCCGGGAACAGGGGGCAGATTCACCCCTCCACTTT	CASSREQGADSPLHF
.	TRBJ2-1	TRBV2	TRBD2	TGTGCCAGCAGTGAGGAGCGAACAGTACTAGCGGGGGGACCCTACAATGAGCAGTTCTTC	CASSEERTVLAGGPYNEQFF
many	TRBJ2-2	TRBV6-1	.	TGTGCCAGCAGTTCTCAGAACTTGAACACCGGGGAGCTGTTTTTT	CASSSQNLNTGELFF